This T cell receptor (beta chain) was recorded in a study of shared clonotypes between healthy human individuals. Assay: immunoSEQ multiplex PCR; the TCRdb copy retains only in-frame clones and omits some. The sample includes more than 1.2 million clones, approximately 98.5% of them seen just once. Germline values: CDR1 SGHAT, CDR2 FQNNGV. The junction had 6 bases not matched to a gene; V was cut back by 8 bases and J by 8 bases. The CDR3 runs to 14 residues. This chain joins TRBV11-2 and TRBJ2-1; 13 nucleotides match TRBD2. The origin of this receptor is a man aged 30 to 39 in good health. The sequenced sample consisted of naive CD4+ T cells sorted from blood. Subset denoted: CD45RA+ positively selected. The CDR3 bases are TGTGCCAGCGGGGGACTAGCGGGATTCGATGAGCAGTTCTTC. Translation: CASGGLAGFDEQFF.